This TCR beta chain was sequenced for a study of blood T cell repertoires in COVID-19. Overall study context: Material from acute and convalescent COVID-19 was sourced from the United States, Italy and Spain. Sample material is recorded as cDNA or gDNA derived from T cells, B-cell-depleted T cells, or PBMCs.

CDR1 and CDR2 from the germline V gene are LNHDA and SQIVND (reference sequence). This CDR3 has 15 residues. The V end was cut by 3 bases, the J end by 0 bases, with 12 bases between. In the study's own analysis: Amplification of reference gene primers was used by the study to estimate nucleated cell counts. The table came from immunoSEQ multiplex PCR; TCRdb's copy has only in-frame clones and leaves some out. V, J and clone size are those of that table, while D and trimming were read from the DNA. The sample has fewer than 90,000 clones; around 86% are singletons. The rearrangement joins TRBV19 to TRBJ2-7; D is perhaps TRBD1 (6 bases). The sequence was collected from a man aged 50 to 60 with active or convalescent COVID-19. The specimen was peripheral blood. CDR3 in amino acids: CASSIAQGISYEQYF. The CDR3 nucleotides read TGTGCCAGTAGTATTGCACAGGGAATCTCCTACGAGCAGTACTTC.